This is a list of T cell receptor beta chains from one sample in a study of blood T cell repertoires in COVID-19. Generated by immunoSEQ multiplex PCR, the TCRdb table keeps only in-frame clones and is missing some. The table shows about 260,000 clones, with more than 75% occurring only once. Sequencing used peripheral blood. The receptors come from a woman aged 40 to 50 who had recovered from COVID-19. The CDR3 runs from the conserved cysteine through the conserved F or W. The D gene is left open where the match is weak. A clone size is listed for some rows: how often the clone was seen (once, few, many), or a class if it is expanded.

len	abundance	v_gene	j_gene	d_gene	CDR3aa	CDR3nt
15	NA	TRBV13	TRBJ2-3	TRBD2	CASRTREGQGDTQYF	TGTGCCAGCAGAACTAGGGAGGGGCAGGGAGATACGCAGTATTTT
16	NA	TRBV4-1	TRBJ2-7	TRBD1	CASSHLTGTGAHEQYF	TGCGCCAGCAGCCACCTAACCGGGACAGGGGCCCACGAGCAGTACTTC
15	NA	TRBV7-2	TRBJ1-3	NA	CASSYGGYVGNTIYF	TGTGCCAGCAGCTACGGGGGTTATGTCGGGAACACCATATATTTT
16	few	TRBV5-1	TRBJ1-4	TRBD1	CASSPDRGPTNEKLFF	TGCGCCAGCAGCCCTGACAGGGGGCCAACTAATGAAAAACTGTTTTTT
14	NA	TRBV28	TRBJ1-6	TRBD1	CASSQGQPNSPLHF	TGTGCCAGCAGCCAGGGACAGCCTAATTCACCCCTCCACTTT
13	NA	TRBV6-5	TRBJ2-2	NA	CASSRRETGELFF	TGTGCCAGCAGCCGCAGGGAAACCGGGGAGCTGTTTTTT
15	NA	TRBV30	TRBJ1-2	NA	CAWSQGTPTNYGYTF	TGTGCCTGGAGTCAAGGGACTCCCACTAACTATGGCTACACCTTC
14	NA	TRBV28	TRBJ1-5	NA	CAFPDRYSNQPQHF	TGTGCCTTTCCGGACAGATATAGCAATCAGCCCCAGCATTTT
14	few	TRBV5-1	TRBJ1-1	TRBD1	CASSPETGAVEAFF	TGCGCCAGCAGCCCAGAGACAGGGGCTGTAGAAGCTTTCTTT
16	NA	TRBV11-2	TRBJ2-7	TRBD2	CASSLGLAGPSYEQYF	TGTGCCAGCAGCTTAGGGCTAGCGGGGCCCTCATACGAGCAGTACTTC
16	once	TRBV4-3	TRBJ1-4	TRBD1	CASSRLDRGRDEKLFF	TGCGCCAGCAGCCGGTTGGACAGGGGGCGGGATGAAAAACTGTTTTTT
15	NA	TRBV7-2	TRBJ1-4	TRBD1	CASSWDRVGGEKLFF	TGTGCCAGCAGCTGGGACAGGGTCGGGGGTGAAAAACTGTTTTTT
12	NA	TRBV6-5	TRBJ2-3	NA	CATRVHTDTQYF	TGTGCCACCCGGGTTCATACAGATACGCAGTATTTT
13	NA	TRBV18	TRBJ1-6	NA	CASSRDTNSPLHF	TGTGCCAGCTCACGAGACACCAATTCACCCCTCCACTTT
14	NA	TRBV27	TRBJ2-7	TRBD1	CASCRTGHSYEQYF	TGTGCCAGCTGCAGGACAGGTCACTCCTACGAGCAGTACTTC
15	NA	TRBV7-2	TRBJ2-3	TRBD1	CASSLGDRRTDTQYF	TGTGCCAGCAGCTTAGGGGACAGGCGCACAGATACGCAGTATTTT
15	NA	TRBV9	TRBJ1-1	TRBD1	CASSVEGKGARDTFF	TGTGCCAGCAGCGTAGAGGGTAAGGGGGCGCGAGATACTTTCTTT
14	few	TRBV9	TRBJ2-7	NA	CASSGGPIPYEQYF	TGTGCCAGCAGCGGCGGCCCCATCCCCTACGAGCAGTACTTC
15	NA	TRBV4-1	TRBJ1-2	NA	CASRRSEASNYGYTF	TGCGCCAGCCGACGGTCCGAGGCCTCTAACTATGGCTACACCTTC
13	NA	TRBV5-6	TRBJ1-6	NA	CASRRRGSSPLHF	TGTGCCAGTCGGAGACGCGGAAGTTCACCCCTCCACTTT
16	NA	TRBV5-4	TRBJ2-7	TRBD1	CASSLSPGQKSYEQYF	TGTGCCAGCAGCTTGTCCCCGGGACAGAAATCCTACGAGCAGTACTTC
16	NA	TRBV6-5	TRBJ2-1	TRBD2	CASSYSGLAGGVEQFF	TGTGCCAGCAGTTACTCGGGACTAGCGGGGGGGGTTGAGCAGTTCTTC
15	NA	TRBV5-1	TRBJ1-1	TRBD1	CASSLPTGGEGEAFF	TGCGCCAGCAGCTTGCCGACAGGGGGCGAAGGTGAAGCTTTCTTT
16	NA	TRBV19	TRBJ1-2	NA	CASTLVPGPGDSGYTF	TGTGCCAGTACCCTTGTGCCGGGCCCCGGGGACTCTGGCTACACCTTC
11	NA	TRBV5-4	TRBJ2-2	TRBD2	CASGRAGELFF	TGTGCCAGTGGGAGGGCCGGGGAGCTGTTTTTT
15	NA	TRBV6-6	TRBJ2-1	TRBD2	CASSRLANSYNEQFF	TGTGCCAGCAGTCGACTAGCGAACTCCTACAATGAGCAGTTCTTC
13	few	TRBV6-5	TRBJ1-6	NA	CASSYGEASPLHF	TGTGCCAGCAGTTACGGGGAGGCTTCACCCCTCCACTTT
14	NA	TRBV7-2	TRBJ2-7	TRBD1	CASSLDRGVGEQYF	TGTGCCAGCAGCTTGGACAGGGGGGTCGGCGAGCAGTACTTC
11	NA	TRBV2	TRBJ2-5	NA	CASSGRETQYF	TGTGCCAGCTCAGGGAGGGAGACCCAGTACTTC
14	NA	TRBV3-1/TRBV3-2	TRBJ1-1	NA	CASRPGGLDTEAFF	TGTGCCAGCAGGCCGGGGGGGCTCGACACTGAAGCTTTCTTT
18	NA	TRBV19	TRBJ1-1	NA	CASTEGAVRTSRNTEAFF	TGTGCCAGTACCGAAGGAGCCGTTAGGACTTCTCGGAACACTGAAGCTTTCTTT
17	NA	TRBV28	TRBJ2-5	TRBD2	CASSMLVGRGSRETQYF	TGTGCCAGCAGTATGTTAGTGGGGAGGGGCAGTCGGGAGACCCAGTACTTC
15	NA	TRBV11-3	TRBJ2-7	TRBD1	CASSYPGQHPCEQYF	TGTGCCAGCAGCTATCCGGGACAGCACCCGTGCGAGCAGTACTTC
15	NA	TRBV4-2	TRBJ2-1	TRBD1	CASSQPGQDNNEQFF	TGTGCCAGCAGCCAGCCGGGACAGGATAACAATGAGCAGTTCTTC
12	NA	TRBV2	TRBJ1-4	NA	CASRDRTEKLFF	TGTGCCAGCAGGGACAGAACTGAAAAACTGTTTTTT
14	NA	TRBV7-9	TRBJ2-7	TRBD1	CASSPMDRSYEQYF	TGTGCCAGCAGCCCAATGGACAGGTCCTACGAGCAGTACTTC
13	few	TRBV7-3	TRBJ1-5	NA	CASSADLGQPQHF	TGTGCCAGCAGCGCAGACTTAGGTCAGCCCCAGCATTTT
17	NA	TRBV14	TRBJ1-1	NA	CASSRHGRGYTNTEAFF	TGTGCCAGCAGCCGCCACGGGAGGGGCTATACTAACACTGAAGCTTTCTTT
15	NA	TRBV18	TRBJ2-1	TRBD2	CASSPRGGDLAEQFF	TGTGCCAGCTCACCCCGGGGGGGGGACCTGGCTGAGCAGTTCTTC
17	few	TRBV5-7	TRBJ1-5	NA	CASSSNPRAGGNQPQHF	TGTGCCAGCAGCTCCAACCCCCGGGCAGGGGGCAATCAGCCCCAGCATTTT
16	NA	TRBV9	TRBJ2-7	TRBD1	CASSVSVGTGVYEQYF	TGTGCCAGCAGCGTCTCAGTGGGGACAGGGGTCTACGAGCAGTACTTC
14	once	TRBV18	TRBJ2-7	NA	CASSPPSGPYEQYF	TGTGCCAGCTCACCACCCTCAGGGCCCTACGAGCAGTACTTC
17	NA	TRBV27	TRBJ1-6	NA	CASSLSPPRVYNSPLHF	TGTGCCAGCAGTTTATCCCCCCCACGGGTCTATAATTCACCCCTCCACTTT